This is a list of T cell receptor beta chains from one sample in a study of CD8 T cells in Susac syndrome. TCRdb called the immunoSEQ multiplex PCR reads again in MiXCR, with one record for every CDR3 protein. The sample includes some 260,000 distinct CDR3 sequences, 93% seen only once; the top ten take around 0.072%. The sequenced sample was CD4+ T cells from PBMCs. The origin of the receptors is a human donor with multiple sclerosis. Each CDR3 is given with its conserved first and last residue. A D gene is named only where the DNA matches it firmly. Clone sizes are given selectively: once, few, many, or a class where the clone is expanded.

V	D	size	J	DNA	CDR3
TRBV21-1	-	-	TRBJ1-5	TGTGCCAGCAGCAGTGAGACAGGAGGGAATCAGCCCCAGCATTTT	CASSSETGGNQPQHF
TRBV7-6	TRBD2	-	TRBJ2-1	TGTGCCAGCAGCTTAGCGCCCTGGACTAGCGGGAGAAGGAATGAGCAGTTCTTC	CASSLAPWTSGRRNEQFF
TRBV29-1	-	-	TRBJ1-1	TGCAGCGTTGAACTCCGGATTCGGAACACTGAAGCTTTCTTT	CSVELRIRNTEAFF
TRBV7-9	-	-	TRBJ1-2	TGTGCCAGCAGTCAGCCACAGGGCGCTGGCTACACCTTC	CASSQPQGAGYTF
TRBV14	-	-	TRBJ1-2	TGTGCCAGCAGCCGATCGATCAGGGGCGACCATTCCTATGGCTACACCTTC	CASSRSIRGDHSYGYTF
TRBV30	-	-	TRBJ1-5	TGTGCCTGGAGTGTAGAGTCGGGGCAGCCCCAGCATTTT	CAWSVESGQPQHF
TRBV30	-	once	TRBJ2-2	TGTGCCTGGTCCTTTGCCACCGGGGAGCTGTTTTTT	CAWSFATGELFF
TRBV3-1	-	-	TRBJ1-1	TGTGCCAGCAGCCAAGTCAGGATGGTCCCTTCCGAAGCTTTCTTT	CASSQVRMVPSEAFF
TRBV5-1	-	-	TRBJ2-1	TGCGCCAGCAGCCGTGGGGGACGGGTAGTCTCCTACAATGAGCAGTTCTTC	CASSRGGRVVSYNEQFF
TRBV7-2	TRBD1	-	TRBJ1-5	TGTGCCAGCAGCCCACAGGGGTTGGATCAGCCCCAGCATTTT	CASSPQGLDQPQHF
TRBV29-1	-	-	TRBJ2-2	TGCAGCGTTGGGGTAGCTTCCACCGGGGAGCTGTTTTTT	CSVGVASTGELFF
TRBV7-2	TRBD2	-	TRBJ2-3	TGTGCCAGCCGCTTAGCGGGGGGCACAGATACGCAGTATTTT	CASRLAGGTDTQYF
TRBV29-1	-	-	TRBJ2-1	TGCAGCGTTGACCTCGTGGGGAGGACTGGCTACTACAATGAGCAGTTCTTC	CSVDLVGRTGYYNEQFF
TRBV7-2	TRBD1	-	TRBJ2-2	TGTGCCAGCAGCCGGGACAGGAGTAACACCGGGGAGCTGTTTTTT	CASSRDRSNTGELFF
TRBV12-3/TRBV12-4	TRBD1	-	TRBJ1-1	TGTGCCAGCAGCTCGGACAGGATGTACACTGAAGCTTTCTTT	CASSSDRMYTEAFF
TRBV9	-	-	TRBJ2-1	TGTGCCAGCAGCGTAGAAGTCGAACGGGATGAGCAGTTCTTC	CASSVEVERDEQFF
TRBV30	-	-	TRBJ1-3	TGTGCCTGGAGTGTAGAACGGGTCTCTGGAAACACCATATATTTT	CAWSVERVSGNTIYF
TRBV20-1	TRBD1	-	TRBJ2-1	TGCAGTGCTAGGCGGGGACAGGGGGCCGACAATGAGCAGTTCTTC	CSARRGQGADNEQFF
TRBV3-1	TRBD1	-	TRBJ2-2	TGTGCCAGCAGCCAAACAGGGGGCGCCCCCGGGGAGCTGTTTTTT	CASSQTGGAPGELFF
TRBV12-3/TRBV12-4	-	few	TRBJ1-2	TGTGCCAGCAGTTTATGGACAGCCTATGGCTACACCTTC	CASSLWTAYGYTF
TRBV6-5	TRBD2	-	TRBJ2-2	TGTGCCAGCAGTTTGGAGCGGGACGGGGAGCTGTTTTTT	CASSLERDGELFF
TRBV30	-	-	TRBJ1-6	TGTGCCTGGAGTGTAGGGGCACCCCTCCACTTT	CAWSVGAPLHF
TRBV2	-	-	TRBJ2-2	TGTGCCAGCAGTGAAAGGAGTTCGAACACCGGGGAGCTGTTTTTT	CASSERSSNTGELFF
TRBV18	-	few	TRBJ2-7	TGTGCCAGCTCACCACCGAGTTCGGGAGCCTACGAGCAGTACTTC	CASSPPSSGAYEQYF
TRBV5-1	-	-	TRBJ2-6	TGCGCCAGCAGCTTGTCCTCCCTTGGTGGGGCCAACGTCCTGACTTTC	CASSLSSLGGANVLTF
TRBV24-1	TRBD1	-	TRBJ2-5	TGTGCCACCAGTGATCGACAGGGGTACGTTGAGACCCAGTACTTC	CATSDRQGYVETQYF
TRBV19	TRBD1	few	TRBJ2-3	TGTGCCAGTAGTTCCGGGACAGGGGGCACAGATACGCAGTATTTT	CASSSGTGGTDTQYF
TRBV6-1	-	-	TRBJ1-2	TGTGCCAGCAGTGCGGACAGATTTTACTATGGCTACACCTTC	CASSADRFYYGYTF
TRBV29-1	-	-	TRBJ2-2	TGCAGCGTTGACCCGGGAGCGGGCACCGGGGAGCTGTTTTTT	CSVDPGAGTGELFF
TRBV11-3	-	-	TRBJ2-5	TGTGCCAGCAGCCGGATTCCAGGCTGGGAGACCCAGTACTTC	CASSRIPGWETQYF
TRBV5-5	-	-	TRBJ2-7	TGTGCCAGCAGCCCCCTGAGAGCCGTCGAGCAGTACTTC	CASSPLRAVEQYF
TRBV19	TRBD2	once	TRBJ2-2	TGTGCCAGTAGTGGGAGCGGGGCCCTGGGGAGAACCGGGGAGCTGTTTTTT	CASSGSGALGRTGELFF
TRBV6-1	-	-	TRBJ2-2	TGTGCCAGCTTTAGGCGAGCGGACACCGGGGAGCTGTTTTTT	CASFRRADTGELFF
TRBV2	TRBD1	-	TRBJ2-5	TGTGCCAGCAGGACAGGGTCGTTTCAAGAGACCCAGTACTTC	CASRTGSFQETQYF
TRBV28	TRBD2	-	TRBJ2-5	TGTGCCAGCAGTTTACCGGCGGGGGGGCGAGAGACCCAGTACTTC	CASSLPAGGRETQYF
TRBV25-1	TRBD1	-	TRBJ1-3	TGTGCCAGCAGTGGGGGGGCTGGGACAGATTTT	CASSGGAGTDF
TRBV20-1	TRBD2	-	TRBJ2-3	TGCAGTGCGTTCGGGGCAGCGGGGGGCGGAGATACGCAGTATTTT	CSAFGAAGGGDTQYF
TRBV5-1	TRBD2	once	TRBJ2-2	TGCGCCAGCAGCTTGGGGACTAGCGGGGAGCTGTTTTTT	CASSLGTSGELFF
TRBV7-3	TRBD2	once	TRBJ2-1	TGTGCCAGCAGCTTTAACCGCCGGCGGGGGGGCTCATGGTATGAGCAGTTCTTC	CASSFNRRRGGSWYEQFF
TRBV27	-	-	TRBJ2-7	TGTGCCAGCAGTCCCAGGGGCGCAGAGCAGTACTTC	CASSPRGAEQYF
TRBV9	TRBD1	-	TRBJ2-2	TGTGCCAGCAGGGGTGGGACAGGAAGCACCGGGGAGCTGTTTTTT	CASRGGTGSTGELFF
TRBV19	-	-	TRBJ2-4	TGTGCCAGTAGTATAGTCGCCAGGGCCATAAACATTCAGTACTTC	CASSIVARAINIQYF
TRBV29-1	-	-	TRBJ2-3	TGCAGCGTTGAGGCTACAGATACGCAGTATTTT	CSVEATDTQYF
TRBV10-3	TRBD1	-	TRBJ1-1	TGTGCCATCAGTGAGTGGGACAGGGGGGCTGAAGCTTTCTTT	CAISEWDRGAEAFF
TRBV9	-	-	TRBJ1-1	TGTGCCAGCAGCGTAGGTAGCAGGGCCGCGAACACTGAAGCTTTCTTT	CASSVGSRAANTEAFF
TRBV7-3	-	-	TRBJ2-2	TGTGCCAGCAGCTTACGGTCTAGCGTAGGAACCGGGGAGCTGTTTTTT	CASSLRSSVGTGELFF
TRBV9	TRBD1	-	TRBJ1-2	TGTGCCAGCAGCGGAACCGGGACAGCTAACTATGGCTACACCTTC	CASSGTGTANYGYTF
TRBV7-8	-	-	TRBJ2-5	TGTGCCAGCAGCTTAACTTCCCAGCAGACCCAGTACTTC	CASSLTSQQTQYF
TRBV5-4	-	once	TRBJ2-1	TGTGCCAGCAGCCGGGCCACCAGCGACAATGAGCAGTTCTTC	CASSRATSDNEQFF
TRBV12-3/TRBV12-4	-	-	TRBJ2-5	TGTGCCAGCAGCCTAGGGAGGAAAGTCGGCCAAGAGACCCAGTACTTC	CASSLGRKVGQETQYF
TRBV20-1	-	once	TRBJ1-1	TGCAGCACTACGGACGACACTGAAGCTTTCTTT	CSTTDDTEAFF
TRBV18	-	-	TRBJ2-3	TGTGCCAGCTCACCGGGGGATCGGACAGATACGCAGTATTTT	CASSPGDRTDTQYF
TRBV2	TRBD2	-	TRBJ2-5	TGTGCCAAAGGACTAGCGGGAGAAGAGACCCAGTACTTC	CAKGLAGEETQYF
TRBV12-3/TRBV12-4	TRBD2	once	TRBJ2-5	TGTGCCAGCAGCCCTCTCCTAGCGGGGGGGCGGGAGACCCAGTACTTC	CASSPLLAGGRETQYF
TRBV30	TRBD1	-	TRBJ1-1	TGTGCCTGGAGGACAGGGGCTTGGAACACTGAAGCTTTCTTT	CAWRTGAWNTEAFF